The rows below give T cell receptor beta chains drawn from one sample of a study of T-cell reconstitution after alpha-beta-depleted transplantation in children. TCRdb re-derived calls from the PCR reads in MiXCR, one entry per CDR3 protein. The sample carries about 540,000 distinct CDR3 sequences, around 17% recorded once. The sequenced sample was PBMCs from the stem cell graft donor, obtained from the stem cell graft. Source of these receptors: a human donor who donated a stem cell graft to a child with acute lymphoblastic leukemia. The CDR3 runs from the conserved cysteine through the conserved F or W. D genes are given only for firm matches. Where a row states a size, it is once, few, many or the class of an expanded clone; other rows omit it.

CDR3 length: 15; clone size: -; D gene: -; V gene: TRBV9; J gene: TRBJ2-7; CDR3 DNA: TGTGCCAGCAGCCCAGAGCTGCCTAGCTCCTACGAGCAGTACTTC; CDR3 protein: CASSPELPSSYEQYF
CDR3 length: 13; clone size: -; D gene: -; V gene: TRBV4-1; J gene: TRBJ1-2; CDR3 DNA: TGCGCCAGCAGCTTCAGGGACCCCTATGGCTACACCTTC; CDR3 protein: CASSFRDPYGYTF
CDR3 length: 16; clone size: -; D gene: -; V gene: TRBV5-1; J gene: TRBJ2-1; CDR3 DNA: TGCGCCAGCAGCTTGGCCATTTACAAGAATGTCAATGAGCAGTTCTTC; CDR3 protein: CASSLAIYKNVNEQFF
CDR3 length: 14; clone size: -; D gene: TRBD2; V gene: TRBV2; J gene: TRBJ2-1; CDR3 DNA: TGTGCCAGCACTGAACTAGCGGTATACAATGAGCAGTTCTTC; CDR3 protein: CASTELAVYNEQFF
CDR3 length: 14; clone size: -; D gene: -; V gene: TRBV6-5; J gene: TRBJ2-7; CDR3 DNA: TGTGCCAGCAGTTACACAGGGACCTTCCACGAGCAGTACTTC; CDR3 protein: CASSYTGTFHEQYF
CDR3 length: 14; clone size: -; D gene: TRBD1; V gene: TRBV2; J gene: TRBJ1-1; CDR3 DNA: TGTGCCAGCATTCTGGACAGGGTGTTCTCTGGCGCTTTCTTT; CDR3 protein: CASILDRVFSGAFF
CDR3 length: 15; clone size: -; D gene: -; V gene: TRBV7-3; J gene: TRBJ2-1; CDR3 DNA: TGTGCCAGCAGCTTATCCCCCAGCTCCTACAATGAGCAGTTCTTC; CDR3 protein: CASSLSPSSYNEQFF
CDR3 length: 13; clone size: many; D gene: -; V gene: TRBV6-2/TRBV6-3; J gene: TRBJ2-3; CDR3 DNA: TGTGCCAGCCTTCTAGAGAACACAGATACGCAGTATTTT; CDR3 protein: CASLLENTDTQYF
CDR3 length: 15; clone size: -; D gene: TRBD2; V gene: TRBV12-3/TRBV12-4; J gene: TRBJ2-2; CDR3 DNA: TGTGCCAGCAGGGCTAGCGGGAGGAACACCGGGGAGCTGTTTTTT; CDR3 protein: CASRASGRNTGELFF
CDR3 length: 13; clone size: few; D gene: TRBD1; V gene: TRBV18; J gene: TRBJ1-2; CDR3 DNA: TGTGCCAGCTCGGGACAGGGGGCGCGTGGCTACACCTTC; CDR3 protein: CASSGQGARGYTF
CDR3 length: 17; clone size: few; D gene: -; V gene: TRBV6-1; J gene: TRBJ1-5; CDR3 DNA: TGTGCCAGCAGTGTGCGAGCCCTGTCCAATAGCAATCAGCCCCAGCATTTT; CDR3 protein: CASSVRALSNSNQPQHF
CDR3 length: 15; clone size: many; D gene: -; V gene: TRBV20-1; J gene: TRBJ1-1; CDR3 DNA: TGCAGTGCTAGAGATAGCAGGACAGTGAACACTGAAGCTTTCTTT; CDR3 protein: CSARDSRTVNTEAFF
CDR3 length: 12; clone size: many; D gene: TRBD1; V gene: TRBV27; J gene: TRBJ2-1; CDR3 DNA: TGTGCCAGCAGTTCCATGGACAGGGGACAGTTCTTC; CDR3 protein: CASSSMDRGQFF
CDR3 length: 14; clone size: -; D gene: TRBD2; V gene: TRBV24-1; J gene: TRBJ2-1; CDR3 DNA: TGTGCCACCAAGGGGACTAGCGGGATACATGAGCAGTTCTTC; CDR3 protein: CATKGTSGIHEQFF
CDR3 length: 15; clone size: few; D gene: -; V gene: TRBV5-1; J gene: TRBJ2-1; CDR3 DNA: TGCGCCAGCAGCTTCGGAGAGACAGTTCGGAATGAGCAGTTCTTC; CDR3 protein: CASSFGETVRNEQFF
CDR3 length: 15; clone size: many; D gene: TRBD2; V gene: TRBV12-3/TRBV12-4; J gene: TRBJ2-3; CDR3 DNA: TGTGCCAGCAGTTTAGCGGGAGGGCCGACAGATACGCAGTATTTT; CDR3 protein: CASSLAGGPTDTQYF
CDR3 length: 16; clone size: -; D gene: -; V gene: TRBV21-1; J gene: TRBJ2-3; CDR3 DNA: TGTGCCAGCAGCAAAGGACTTAGCGGCAACACAGATACGCAGTATTTT; CDR3 protein: CASSKGLSGNTDTQYF
CDR3 length: 14; clone size: -; D gene: -; V gene: TRBV5-1; J gene: TRBJ2-1; CDR3 DNA: TGCGCCAGCAGCCCGGGGGTGGCGGGAACTGAGCAGTTCTTC; CDR3 protein: CASSPGVAGTEQFF
CDR3 length: 19; clone size: few; D gene: -; V gene: TRBV7-6; J gene: TRBJ2-7; CDR3 DNA: TGTGCCAGCAGCTTAGCGCTTTCCTCAATTGGGGGGACTCTCTACGAGCAGTACTTC; CDR3 protein: CASSLALSSIGGTLYEQYF
CDR3 length: 17; clone size: -; D gene: -; V gene: TRBV20-1; J gene: TRBJ1-2; CDR3 DNA: TGCAGTGCTAGAGATAAGGCAGGCGCCTCTCCTAACTATGGCTACACCTTC; CDR3 protein: CSARDKAGASPNYGYTF
CDR3 length: 16; clone size: few; D gene: TRBD2; V gene: TRBV20-1; J gene: TRBJ2-3; CDR3 DNA: TGCAGTGCTAGAGATTGGTCTAGCGGGAGTGCAGATACGCAGTATTTT; CDR3 protein: CSARDWSSGSADTQYF
CDR3 length: 17; clone size: -; D gene: TRBD1; V gene: TRBV19; J gene: TRBJ2-2; CDR3 DNA: TGTGCCAGTAGTCTCAAATCGGGACAGCCGAACACCGGGGAGCTGTTTTTT; CDR3 protein: CASSLKSGQPNTGELFF
CDR3 length: 14; clone size: -; D gene: -; V gene: TRBV5-1; J gene: TRBJ1-1; CDR3 DNA: TGCGCCAGCAGCTTTATTGGCTTAAACGGTGAAGCTTTCTTT; CDR3 protein: CASSFIGLNGEAFF
CDR3 length: 14; clone size: -; D gene: -; V gene: TRBV29-1; J gene: TRBJ2-1; CDR3 DNA: TGCAGCGTTGACCGGGACAAAGCGTACAATGAGCAGTTCTTC; CDR3 protein: CSVDRDKAYNEQFF
CDR3 length: 17; clone size: -; D gene: -; V gene: TRBV3-1; J gene: TRBJ2-3; CDR3 DNA: TGTGCCAGCAGCCAAGATGCAGCGGAGTTCGTCACAGATACGCAGTATTTT; CDR3 protein: CASSQDAAEFVTDTQYF
CDR3 length: 13; clone size: -; D gene: -; V gene: TRBV7-3; J gene: TRBJ1-3; CDR3 DNA: TGTGCCAGCAGCTCGGGCTCTGGAAACACCATATATTTT; CDR3 protein: CASSSGSGNTIYF
CDR3 length: 14; clone size: -; D gene: -; V gene: TRBV19; J gene: TRBJ1-1; CDR3 DNA: TGTGCCACTACGCGGACGGATCCTAACACTGAAGCTTTCTTT; CDR3 protein: CATTRTDPNTEAFF
CDR3 length: 16; clone size: few; D gene: -; V gene: TRBV7-9; J gene: TRBJ2-3; CDR3 DNA: TGTGCCAGCAGCTTACCCGCCTTAGCTGCCGTGGATACGCAGTATTTT; CDR3 protein: CASSLPALAAVDTQYF
CDR3 length: 15; clone size: -; D gene: -; V gene: TRBV7-9; J gene: TRBJ2-5; CDR3 DNA: TGTGCCAGCAGCTTAGTGCCAGGGAGGCAAGAGACCCAGTACTTC; CDR3 protein: CASSLVPGRQETQYF
CDR3 length: 15; clone size: once; D gene: -; V gene: TRBV5-1; J gene: TRBJ2-3; CDR3 DNA: TGCGCCAGCAGCTTGGACCCGATATCAACAGATACGCAGTATTTT; CDR3 protein: CASSLDPISTDTQYF
CDR3 length: 13; clone size: -; D gene: TRBD2; V gene: TRBV7-3; J gene: TRBJ2-7; CDR3 DNA: TGTGCCAGCAGCTTAATAGCGGGAGACGAGCAGTACTTC; CDR3 protein: CASSLIAGDEQYF
CDR3 length: 12; clone size: few; D gene: -; V gene: TRBV5-1; J gene: TRBJ2-3; CDR3 DNA: TGCGCCAGCAGCTTGATCCAACTAGTGCAGTATTTT; CDR3 protein: CASSLIQLVQYF
CDR3 length: 15; clone size: few; D gene: -; V gene: TRBV12-3/TRBV12-4; J gene: TRBJ2-3; CDR3 DNA: TGTGCCAGCAGTTTAAGGGGCCAGAAGGGAGATACGCAGTATTTT; CDR3 protein: CASSLRGQKGDTQYF
CDR3 length: 15; clone size: few; D gene: -; V gene: TRBV6-5; J gene: TRBJ1-1; CDR3 DNA: TGTGCCAGCAGTTATAGGGCAGACTCGAACACTGAAGCTTTCTTT; CDR3 protein: CASSYRADSNTEAFF
CDR3 length: 14; clone size: few; D gene: -; V gene: TRBV6-4; J gene: TRBJ2-2; CDR3 DNA: TGTGCCAGCAGTGATTCGCCAGGGTCCGGGGAGCTGTTTTTT; CDR3 protein: CASSDSPGSGELFF
CDR3 length: 13; clone size: -; D gene: TRBD1; V gene: TRBV3-1; J gene: TRBJ2-4; CDR3 DNA: TGTGCCAGCAGCCAAGTCCAGGGGGACATTCAGTACTTC; CDR3 protein: CASSQVQGDIQYF
CDR3 length: 13; clone size: -; D gene: -; V gene: TRBV5-1; J gene: TRBJ2-3; CDR3 DNA: TGCGCCAGCAGCAGGATCGGAGCGGATACGCAGTATTTT; CDR3 protein: CASSRIGADTQYF
CDR3 length: 13; clone size: -; D gene: -; V gene: TRBV4-1; J gene: TRBJ2-3; CDR3 DNA: TGCGCCAGCAGCCATGACGGACGTGATCCGCAGTATTTT; CDR3 protein: CASSHDGRDPQYF
CDR3 length: 13; clone size: -; D gene: -; V gene: TRBV3-1; J gene: TRBJ2-1; CDR3 DNA: TGTGCCAGCAGCCCCAGGGTCGGCAATGAGCAGTTCTTC; CDR3 protein: CASSPRVGNEQFF
CDR3 length: 17; clone size: -; D gene: -; V gene: TRBV2; J gene: TRBJ2-4; CDR3 DNA: TGTGCCAGCAGTCGGAGGGAGTTGGGATTAGCCAAAAACATTCAGTACTTC; CDR3 protein: CASSRRELGLAKNIQYF
CDR3 length: 15; clone size: -; D gene: TRBD1; V gene: TRBV5-1; J gene: TRBJ1-3; CDR3 DNA: TGCGCCAGCAGCTTGGCCCTGGACAGGGCGGTTCCCATATATTTT; CDR3 protein: CASSLALDRAVPIYF